Sequencing of this T cell receptor (beta chain) was carried out in a study of blood T cell repertoires in COVID-19 (TCRdb year 2020). Some background on the complete study: Samples covering the acute and convalescent phases of COVID-19 were provided by collaborators in the United States, Italy and Spain. The prospective study material was composed of cDNA or gDNA derived from T cells, B-cell-depleted T cells, or PBMCs. Subjects who had been exposed to COVID-19, were actively infected with it, or had recovered from it provided the deeply sampled blood TCRbeta repertoires that made up the dataset. The repertoires were released in a freely available public database meant as a resource for research on the immune response to SARS-CoV-2. Samples came from the ongoing ImmuneRACE study (first 160 participants) plus 1,254 subjects from 6 global collaborators. The sample metadata nearly always contained a de-identified subject ID, COVID-19 status, age in years and sex. Where available, HLA class I and class II types were obtained from metadata supplied by the sample provider rather than from assay-based typing.

Each collaborating institution followed its own protocols to collect whole blood in K2EDTA tubes. For TCRbeta analysis, collaborator samples were shipped as frozen whole blood, as isolated PBMCs, or as DNA extracted from either sample type. General findings and caveats noted by the study authors: Clinical and demographic metadata were provided uncurated, with the amount varying by source and participant.

Relative to germline, V is 1 base shorter and J is 3 bases shorter, with 12 bases between their ends. The germline V gene supplies CDR1 SGHVS and CDR2 FNYEAQ. Reading from cysteine to phenylalanine, the CDR3 counts 16 amino acids. CDR3 DNA only is kept here, 48 bases in frame from base 1. This clone came up once. The specificity of this receptor is unknown. The sample holds no much larger clone one base away, and base qualities are not on file. TCRbeta CDR3 regions were amplified from genomic DNA using the immunoSEQ Assay, a bias-controlled multiplex PCR. Processing in the source paper ran as follows. Nucleated cell counts per sample were estimated from amplification of reference gene primers within the assay. To quantify the absolute abundance of each unique TCRbeta CDR3 rearrangement, sequence reads were collapsed and filtered. Productive Simpson clonality was computed per sample as the square root of Simpson's diversity index over productive rearrangements. This is the immuneACCESS table as TCRdb keeps it, with only in-frame sequences that have V and J called. A part of the clones is gone; compared with another copy, unresolved V genes explain less than half, and the rest is unexplained. V and J calls and clone size are given by that table; D and trimming were obtained from the DNA. A total of about 13,000 clones appear in this sample, approximately 72% of them only once. Around 41% of the sample is taken by the ten largest.

The sample consisted of peripheral blood. The chain joins TRBV7-6 to TRBJ2-2; TRBD2 is perhaps the D gene, given 6 matching bases. The source of this sequence is a woman of 80 years or more with acute or convalescent COVID-19. In nucleotide form, the sequence is TGTGCCAGCAGCTTAGTACCAGGGACTCACACCGGGGAGCTGTTTTTT. Translation gives CASSLVPGTHTGELFF.